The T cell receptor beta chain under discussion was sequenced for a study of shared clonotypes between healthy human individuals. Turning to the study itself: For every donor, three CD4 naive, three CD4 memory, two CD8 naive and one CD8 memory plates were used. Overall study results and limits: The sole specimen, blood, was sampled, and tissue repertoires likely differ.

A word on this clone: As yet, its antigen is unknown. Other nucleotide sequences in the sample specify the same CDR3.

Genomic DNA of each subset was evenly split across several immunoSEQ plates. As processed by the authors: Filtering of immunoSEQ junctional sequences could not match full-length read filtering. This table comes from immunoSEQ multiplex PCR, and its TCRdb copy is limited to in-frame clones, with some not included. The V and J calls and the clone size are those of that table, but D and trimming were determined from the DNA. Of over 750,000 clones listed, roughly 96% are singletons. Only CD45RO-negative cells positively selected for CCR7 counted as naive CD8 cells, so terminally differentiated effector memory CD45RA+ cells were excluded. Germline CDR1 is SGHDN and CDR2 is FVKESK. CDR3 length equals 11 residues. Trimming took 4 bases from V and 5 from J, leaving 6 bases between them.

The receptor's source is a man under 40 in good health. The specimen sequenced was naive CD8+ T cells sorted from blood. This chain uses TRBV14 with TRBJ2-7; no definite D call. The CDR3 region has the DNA TGTGCCAGCAGCCTCGGTAACGAGCAGTACTTC. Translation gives CASSLGNEQYF.